These 25 T cell receptor beta chains were all obtained from the same sample, sequenced in a study of blood T cells in healthy people across ages. A second roughly 6 to 11 cycle PCR used barcoded and J-beta primers. One entry per CDR3 protein, called by TCRdb with MiXCR from the 5' RACE reads. Here the sample spans around 800,000 distinct CDR3 sequences, under 45% being singletons. The source material was blood. These receptors were obtained from a man aged 55 to 70 in good health.

This clonotype came up a few times. CDR3 DNA sequence: TGTGCCAGCAGCACCGGGACTAGCGGGGGTACAGATACGCAGTATTTT. Protein product: CASSTGTSGGTDTQYF. The chain links TRBV7-2 to TRBJ2-3, with TRBD2 matching over 14 bases. Germline V gene data show CDR1 as SGHTA and CDR2 as FQGNSA. The V segment lost 5 bases and the J segment 3 bases; nucleotides outside the gene matches: 4. The CDR3 runs 16 residues.

This clonotype was observed a few times. This chain uses TRBV3-1 with TRBJ2-4; D may be TRBD1 or TRBD2 (5 bases each). CDR1 LGHDT and CDR2 YNNKEL come from the germline V gene (reference sequence). With 1 base removed from V and 1 base from J, the gap between germline ends came to 8 bases. The CDR3 spans 15 residues. The CDR3 spells CASSQAGTAKNIQYF. Written as DNA, the CDR3 is TGTGCCAGCAGCCAAGCAGGGACGGCCAAAAACATTCAGTACTTC.

This clonotype occurred a few times. The rearrangement joins TRBV9 to TRBJ1-1; D ambiguous. The CDR3 loop spans 14 amino acids. The germline V gene encodes CDR1 SGDLS and CDR2 YYNGEE. Trimming took 3 bases from V and 1 from J, leaving 10 bases between them. In DNA, the CDR3 is TGTGCCAGCAGCGAAAGGACCGGGAACACTGAAGCTTTCTTT. Amino acids: CASSERTGNTEAFF.

In its sample, this clonotype was seen a few times. The chain combines TRBV5-1 with TRBJ2-3; 7 positions match TRBD1. The V gene end was trimmed by 4 bases and the J gene end by 5 bases; junction bases not matched to a gene: 13. This CDR3 comprises 16 residues. Germline V CDR1 and CDR2: SGHRS, YFSETQ. CDR3 sequence: CASSPKTGSGGDTQYF. In DNA, the CDR3 is TGCGCCAGCAGCCCCAAGACCGGGTCAGGGGGAGATACGCAGTATTTT. Complete variable domain (other parts from reference TRBV5-1 and TRBJ2-3): KAGVTQTPRYLIKTRGQQVTLSCSPISGHRSVSWYQQTPGQGLQFLFEYFSETQRNKGNFPGRFSGRQFSNSRSEMNVSTLELGDSALYLCASSPKTGSGGDTQYFGPGTRLTVL.

This chain uses TRBV2 with TRBJ1-2; D unclear. V was shortened by 6 bases and J by 8 bases, with 13 bases between the two germline ends. The CDR3 loop spans 12 amino acids. The V gene's germline CDR1 is SNHLY and CDR2 FYNNEI. The CDR3 region has the DNA TGTGCCAGCAGGCCCGTCTCCAGGGGCTACACCTTC. As protein: CASRPVSRGYTF. Combining the CDR3 with reference TRBV2 and TRBJ1-2 gives the whole variable domain EPEVTQTPSHQVTQMGQEVILRCVPISNHLYFYWYRQILGQKVEFLVSFYNNEISEKSEIFDDQFSVERPDGSNFTLKIRSTKLEDSAMYFCASRPVSRGYTFGSGTRLTVV.

J is TRBJ1-4 and V is TRBV5-5; D call uncertain. Trimming took 3 bases from V and 6 from J, leaving 9 bases between them. The germline V gene encodes CDR1 SGHKS and CDR2 YYEKEE (reference sequence). The CDR3 runs 13 residues. CDR3 DNA sequence: TGTGCCAGCAGCTCAATCCGAGATGAAAAACTGTTTTTT. This gives the protein CASSSIRDEKLFF.

This clonotype was seen a single time. The chain has TRBV3-1 and TRBJ1-6; no clear D. There are 15 residues in the CDR3. The V and J ends lost 1 base and 7 bases respectively, with 11 bases between them. The germline V gene encodes CDR1 LGHDT and CDR2 YNNKEL (reference sequence). The CDR3: CASSQGILKNSPLHF. CDR3 nucleotide sequence: TGTGCCAGCAGCCAAGGGATTTTGAAAAATTCACCCCTCCACTTT.

This clonotype was seen only a few times. This chain joins TRBV10-3 and TRBJ2-7; D may match TRBD1 or TRBD2 (5 bases each). V gave up 0 bases and J gave up 0 bases, with 12 bases separating them. The CDR3 loop spans 16 amino acids. Germline V gene lookup returns CDR1 ENHRY and CDR2 SYGVKD. The CDR3 here is CAISESGVSASYEQYF. The CDR3 DNA is TGTGCCATCAGTGAGTCGGGGGTCTCGGCCTCCTACGAGCAGTACTTC.

The chain combines TRBV27 with TRBJ1-1, with 9 positions matching TRBD1. From germline, CDR1 is MNHEY and CDR2 SMNVEV (reference sequence). The CDR3 contains 21 residues. The J segment lost 3 bases and the V segment lost 1 base, leaving 21 bases of the junction unmatched. The CDR3 spells CASSLYIPRGQGISQYTEAFF. The CDR3 DNA follows: TGTGCCAGCAGTTTATATATCCCCCGCGGACAGGGGATTTCCCAGTACACTGAAGCTTTCTTT.

CDR3 bases: TGTGCCGGGGGTACCGGGACAAGGGAGACCCAGTACTTC. It is translated as CAGGTGTRETQYF. The gene calls are TRBV30 and TRBJ2-5, with D tentatively TRBD1 (6 bases). CDR3 length: 13 amino acids. V was shortened by 8 bases and J by 5 bases, with 18 bases between the two germline ends. Per germline, CDR1 GTSNPN and CDR2 SVGIG (reference sequence).

This clonotype was counted only a few times. V is TRBV7-2 and J is TRBJ1-2, with D unresolved. The V and J ends lost 3 bases and 3 bases respectively, with 8 bases between them. Per the germline V gene, CDR1 is SGHTA and CDR2 is FQGNSA. The CDR3 has 13 amino acids. The CDR3 DNA is TGTGCCAGCAGCTTTAACAGAGACTATGGCTACACCTTC. Its translation: CASSFNRDYGYTF.

This clonotype has at least ten counts. V and J are TRBV20-1 and TRBJ1-5; 7 bases agree with TRBD1. The CDR3 is 17 amino acids. V trimming: 5 bases; J trimming: 2 bases; junction bases outside the gene matches: 15. Germline V gene data show CDR1 as DFQATT and CDR2 as SNEGSKA (reference sequence). CDR3 sequence reads: CSAPQGGVVYGNQPQHF. The CDR3 DNA sequence: TGCAGTGCTCCCCAGGGGGGAGTAGTTTATGGCAATCAGCCCCAGCATTTT.

This clonotype was observed once. The chain couples TRBV3-1 to TRBJ2-1; D is uncertain. Germline assignment: CDR1 LGHDT and CDR2 YNNKEL (reference sequence). The V end was cut by 0 bases, the J end by 3 bases, with 6 bases between. This CDR3 is 14 amino acids long. The CDR3 nucleotides are TGTGCCAGCAGCCAAGATTTAGGCTACAATGAGCAGTTCTTC. Translated, it gives CASSQDLGYNEQFF.

In DNA, the CDR3 is TGTGCCAGCAGTTATAAACAGGGATTAGCCAAAAACATTCAGTACTTC. Translation gives CASSYKQGLAKNIQYF. This sequence joins TRBV6-6 and TRBJ2-4, with a tentative D call TRBD1 (6 bases). Germline lookup yields CDR1 MNHNY and CDR2 SVGAGI (reference sequence). CDR3 size: 16 residues. Trimming removed 3 bases at V and 0 bases at J, with 12 bases between.

This sequence joins TRBV7-9 and TRBJ1-1; tentative D call: TRBD1 (5 bases). The CDR3 covers 13 residues. V lost 7 bases and J 2 bases, leaving 11 bases between the germline ends. Germline CDR1 and CDR2: SEHNR and FQNEAQ (reference sequence). CDR3 residues: CASIPDTNTEAFF. As DNA, the CDR3 is TGTGCCAGCATCCCGGACACTAACACTGAAGCTTTCTTT.

The chain joins TRBV4-3 to TRBJ2-3; no clear D. CDR3 length: 13 amino acids. The V end lost 2 bases, the J end lost 5 bases, and 8 bases lay between the germline ends. Germline lookup yields CDR1 LGHNA and CDR2 YSLEER. CDR3 nucleotides: TGCGCCAGCAGCCAACTACGGCAAGATACGCAGTATTTT. It encodes CASSQLRQDTQYF.

The J gene is TRBJ2-1, the V gene TRBV7-2, with 7 bases identical to TRBD1. V gave up 5 bases and J gave up 2 bases; unmatched junction bases: 6. The CDR3 sequence is 15 residues long. Germline CDR1 reads SGHTA; CDR2 reads FQGNSA. In nucleotides, the CDR3 is TGTGCCAGCAGCCGCGATGGGACAGCCTACAATGAGCAGTTCTTC. Its protein product is CASSRDGTAYNEQFF.

The chain recombines TRBV11-2 with TRBJ2-1; the match to TRBD2 covers 10 bases. The germline gives CDR1 SGHAT, CDR2 FQNNGV. The CDR3 extends over 16 amino acids. The J segment lost 4 bases and the V segment lost 11 bases, leaving 14 bases of the junction unmatched. The CDR3 loop reads CADSELGTSVYNEQFF. The CDR3 DNA is TGTGCCGACAGCGAGCTAGGGACTAGCGTTTACAATGAGCAGTTCTTC.

This sequence joins TRBV7-9 and TRBJ1-1; D not resolved. Trimming took 5 bases from V and 3 from J, leaving 19 bases between them. The CDR3 consists of 16 residues. Germline CDR1 SEHNR, CDR2 FQNEAQ (reference sequence). The CDR3 bases are TGTGCCAGCAGCCGCGTAGGGCCCATTTCTGACACTGAAGCTTTCTTT. The encoded protein is CASSRVGPISDTEAFF.

The chain couples TRBV12-5 to TRBJ2-1; 9 nucleotides align to TRBD1. This CDR3 is 17 amino acids long. Germline V gene sequence: CDR1 LGHNT, CDR2 FRNRAP. Losses at the gene ends were 3 bases for V and 2 bases for J; bases not matched to a gene: 8. This CDR3 reads CASGFKGQGTPYNEQFF. Here the CDR3 DNA reads TGTGCTAGTGGTTTTAAGGGACAGGGTACGCCCTACAATGAGCAGTTCTTC. The whole variable domain, filled in from reference TRBV12-5 and TRBJ2-1, reads DARVTQTPRHKVTEMGQEVTMRCQPILGHNTVFWYRQTMMQGLELLAYFRNRAPLDDSGMPKDRFSAEMPDATLATLKIQPSEPRDSAVYFCASGFKGQGTPYNEQFFGPGTRLTVL.

The chain recombines TRBV7-9 with TRBJ2-3; 9 bases match TRBD1. This CDR3 has 16 amino acids. Trimming at V came to 3 bases and at J to 5 bases, leaving 9 bases not matched to a gene. Germline CDR1 and CDR2: SEHNR and FQNEAQ (reference sequence). Here the CDR3 DNA reads TGTGCCAGCAGCTTTCCAACAGGGGGCGCGGGAGATACGCAGTATTTT. This codes for CASSFPTGGAGDTQYF.

The chain uses TRBV5-6 and TRBJ2-1; TRBD2 is a possible D gene (6 bases). Trimming stripped 4 bases from V and 6 bases from J, with 20 bases between. The CDR3 loop spans 16 amino acids. The germline V gene encodes CDR1 SGHDT and CDR2 YYEEEE. The CDR3 spells CASSAPGLGVRNEQFF. CDR3 nucleotide sequence: TGTGCCAGCAGCGCACCGGGACTGGGGGTCCGCAATGAGCAGTTCTTC.

In regard to this clonotype: Its ends do not fully match the called genes, so a read error is possible. V usage is TRBV4-3 and J usage is TRBJ1-2, with D tentatively TRBD1 (5 bases). This CDR3 contains 17 residues. Per germline, CDR1 LGHNA and CDR2 YSLEER. The CDR3 sequence is CASSHAWDGPTNHGYTF. The DNA of the CDR3 is TGCGCCAGCAGCCACGCGTGGGACGGACCAACTAACCATGGCTACACCTTC.

The chain couples TRBV24-1 to TRBJ2-5; D may match TRBD1 or TRBD2 (5 bases each). V gave up 5 bases and J gave up 5 bases, with 20 bases separating them. CDR1 is KGHDR and CDR2 is SFDVKD in the germline V gene. The CDR3 is 16 amino acids. CDR3: CATSVPGTGSEETQYF. DNA of the CDR3: TGTGCCACCAGTGTTCCGGGGACGGGATCGGAGGAGACCCAGTACTTC.

This clonotype turned up a few times. The CDR3 nucleotides read TGTGCCAGCAGCTTAGGACAATCCCCAGATACGCAGTATTTT. Amino acids: CASSLGQSPDTQYF. The chain uses TRBV11-3 and TRBJ2-3; D is undetermined. Germline V lookup: CDR1 SGHNT, CDR2 YENEEA. The V and J ends lost 1 base and 4 bases respectively, with 9 bases between them. CDR3 length equals 14 residues.